Listed below are T cell receptor beta chains from one sample, sequenced in a study of T cell repertoires in cytomegalovirus infection. TCRdb reanalysed the reads using MiXCR and keeps one entry per CDR3 protein. This table holds about 490,000 distinct CDR3 sequences, 11% found once. The sample taken for sequencing was PBMCs. These receptor sequences come from a human donor in good health (CMV status not recorded). Some clones in this sample may be carry-over from other donors' samples. The CDR3 runs from the conserved cysteine through the conserved F or W. Each record gives: V gene, clone size, D gene, J gene, CDR3 DNA, CDR3 protein. A D gene is named only where the DNA matches it firmly. Size is stated for part of the rows, as once, few or many counts, or as a class when the clone is expanded.

V gene: TRBV20-1; clone size: few; D gene: NA; J gene: TRBJ1-2; CDR3 DNA: TGCAGTGCCCTTCAATTGATGGGCTATGGCTACACCTTC; CDR3 protein: CSALQLMGYGYTF
V gene: TRBV7-9; clone size: many; D gene: NA; J gene: TRBJ2-1; CDR3 DNA: TGTGCCAGCAGCTTGGCAGGTCCCCTCGGGGAGCAGTTCTTC; CDR3 protein: CASSLAGPLGEQFF
V gene: TRBV5-1; clone size: few; D gene: NA; J gene: TRBJ1-5; CDR3 DNA: TGCGCCAGCAGCGCGGGACCGACACCCCAAGGAAGCAATCAGCCCCAGCATTTT; CDR3 protein: CASSAGPTPQGSNQPQHF
V gene: TRBV28; clone size: NA; D gene: NA; J gene: TRBJ2-7; CDR3 DNA: TGTGCCAGCACTGACCGGTACTCCTACGAGCAGTACTTC; CDR3 protein: CASTDRYSYEQYF
V gene: TRBV12-3/TRBV12-4; clone size: many; D gene: NA; J gene: TRBJ2-1; CDR3 DNA: TGTGCCAGCAGTTTAGTCCCTGAATATCTAGCGCACAATGAGCAGTTCTTC; CDR3 protein: CASSLVPEYLAHNEQFF
V gene: TRBV28; clone size: NA; D gene: NA; J gene: TRBJ2-7; CDR3 DNA: TGTGCCAGCGGAAGTTTATGGACTAAAAGCTCCTACGAGCAGTACTTC; CDR3 protein: CASGSLWTKSSYEQYF
V gene: TRBV20-1; clone size: NA; D gene: NA; J gene: TRBJ2-6; CDR3 DNA: TGCAGTTCTCAGGGGGGGTCTGGGGCCAACGTCCTGACTTTC; CDR3 protein: CSSQGGSGANVLTF
V gene: TRBV7-6; clone size: many; D gene: TRBD1; J gene: TRBJ2-7; CDR3 DNA: TGTGCCAGCAGCCCTTCCGGGACAGGGAACTACGAGCAGTACTTC; CDR3 protein: CASSPSGTGNYEQYF
V gene: TRBV5-4; clone size: NA; D gene: NA; J gene: TRBJ2-7; CDR3 DNA: TGTGCCAGCAGCTTGGATGGGATTCACGGCTACGAGCAGTACTTC; CDR3 protein: CASSLDGIHGYEQYF
V gene: TRBV19; clone size: many; D gene: TRBD1; J gene: TRBJ2-1; CDR3 DNA: TGTGCCAGCCGGGACAGGGGCTACAATGAGCAGTTCTTC; CDR3 protein: CASRDRGYNEQFF
V gene: TRBV7-2; clone size: many; D gene: NA; J gene: TRBJ1-2; CDR3 DNA: TGTGCCAGTCAGGGCTACTATGGCTACACCTTC; CDR3 protein: CASQGYYGYTF
V gene: TRBV7-9; clone size: many; D gene: NA; J gene: TRBJ1-5; CDR3 DNA: TGTGCCAGCAGCTTCGGTCAGAACGAGCCCCAGCATTTT; CDR3 protein: CASSFGQNEPQHF
V gene: TRBV4-2; clone size: many; D gene: TRBD2; J gene: TRBJ2-1; CDR3 DNA: TGTGCCAGCAGCCAAGAAGCGGGGGCCAATGACAATGAGCAGTTCTTC; CDR3 protein: CASSQEAGANDNEQFF
V gene: TRBV6-5; clone size: many; D gene: NA; J gene: TRBJ1-1; CDR3 DNA: TGTGCCAGCAGTTACGACACTGAAGCTTTCTTT; CDR3 protein: CASSYDTEAFF
V gene: TRBV28; clone size: NA; D gene: NA; J gene: TRBJ2-7; CDR3 DNA: TGTGCCAGCAGTGCAGGACAGATCTTTACCTACGAGCAGTACTTC; CDR3 protein: CASSAGQIFTYEQYF
V gene: TRBV7-8; clone size: many; D gene: NA; J gene: TRBJ2-2; CDR3 DNA: TGTGCCAGCAGCTTAGGGGACTTCTCGAACACCGGGGAGCTGTTTTTT; CDR3 protein: CASSLGDFSNTGELFF
V gene: TRBV7-9; clone size: NA; D gene: NA; J gene: TRBJ2-7; CDR3 DNA: TGTGCCAGCAGCTCCCCCTTTGAGGAAGGGAGCGAGCAGTACTTC; CDR3 protein: CASSSPFEEGSEQYF
V gene: TRBV6-1; clone size: NA; D gene: TRBD2; J gene: TRBJ2-1; CDR3 DNA: TGTGCCAGCAGTGAAGCGGGACTAGCCGCCGCGAACAATGAGCAGTTCTTC; CDR3 protein: CASSEAGLAAANNEQFF
V gene: TRBV4-2; clone size: many; D gene: NA; J gene: TRBJ2-3; CDR3 DNA: TGTGCCAGCAGCCAAGGACTGGGGGTCTTGGGATCATTCACACCAGATACGCAGTATTTT; CDR3 protein: CASSQGLGVLGSFTPDTQYF
V gene: TRBV5-1; clone size: NA; D gene: NA; J gene: TRBJ2-7; CDR3 DNA: TGCGCCAGCAGCTTCCGGGGCAGGGGTTCCTACGAGCAGTACTTC; CDR3 protein: CASSFRGRGSYEQYF
V gene: TRBV28; clone size: few; D gene: NA; J gene: TRBJ1-1; CDR3 DNA: TGTGCCAGCATCCTACAAACAACCGGACAGAAGAACACTGAAGCTTTCTTT; CDR3 protein: CASILQTTGQKNTEAFF
V gene: TRBV7-3; clone size: many; D gene: NA; J gene: TRBJ2-7; CDR3 DNA: TGTGCCAGCAGCTTAGGGGGTGGATACGAGCAGTACTTC; CDR3 protein: CASSLGGGYEQYF
V gene: TRBV20-1; clone size: NA; D gene: TRBD2; J gene: TRBJ2-5; CDR3 DNA: TGCAGTGCTAGAGATCCGCGAGCGGGGTCAAGAGAGGCCCAGTACTTC; CDR3 protein: CSARDPRAGSREAQYF
V gene: TRBV13; clone size: NA; D gene: TRBD1; J gene: TRBJ1-6; CDR3 DNA: TGTGCCAGCAGCTTGTGGGACAGGGGTCTTCCCCTCCACTTT; CDR3 protein: CASSLWDRGLPLHF
V gene: TRBV20-1; clone size: many; D gene: TRBD2; J gene: TRBJ2-1; CDR3 DNA: TGCAGTGCTAGTCAGCAAGCGGGGAGCTCCTACAATGAGCAGTTCTTC; CDR3 protein: CSASQQAGSSYNEQFF
V gene: TRBV7-3; clone size: many; D gene: TRBD2; J gene: TRBJ2-2; CDR3 DNA: TGTGCCAGCAGCTTAATAGGGCTAGCGGGTAACACCGGGGAGCTGTTTTTT; CDR3 protein: CASSLIGLAGNTGELFF
V gene: TRBV20-1; clone size: many; D gene: NA; J gene: TRBJ2-1; CDR3 DNA: TGCAGTGCTAGAGATTCGTCGCGGGGAGCGGAATTCTACAATGAGCAGTTCTTC; CDR3 protein: CSARDSSRGAEFYNEQFF
V gene: TRBV3-1; clone size: few; D gene: NA; J gene: TRBJ2-3; CDR3 DNA: TGTGCCAGCAGCCAACTGGGTTGGGAAGGCACAGATACGCAGTATTTT; CDR3 protein: CASSQLGWEGTDTQYF
V gene: TRBV19; clone size: few; D gene: TRBD1; J gene: TRBJ1-5; CDR3 DNA: TGTGCCAGTAGTACCCGGGACAGGGATTTACGGTCTGGGAATAGCAATCAGCCCCAGCATTTT; CDR3 protein: CASSTRDRDLRSGNSNQPQHF
V gene: TRBV29-1; clone size: NA; D gene: NA; J gene: TRBJ2-1; CDR3 DNA: TGCAGCGTTGTCGGGGGCTCATACAATGAGCAGTTCTTC; CDR3 protein: CSVVGGSYNEQFF
V gene: TRBV13; clone size: NA; D gene: NA; J gene: TRBJ1-2; CDR3 DNA: TGTGCCTCCCGGACGGACTATGGCTACACCTTC; CDR3 protein: CASRTDYGYTF
V gene: TRBV19; clone size: NA; D gene: NA; J gene: TRBJ2-7; CDR3 DNA: TGTGCCACAACCCCGCGGATTGGGGCCTACTACGAGCAGTACTTC; CDR3 protein: CATTPRIGAYYEQYF
V gene: TRBV6-5; clone size: many; D gene: NA; J gene: TRBJ1-5; CDR3 DNA: TGTGCCAGCAGTTACGACGGCCAGCGCAATCAGCCCCAGCATTTT; CDR3 protein: CASSYDGQRNQPQHF
V gene: TRBV6-5; clone size: NA; D gene: NA; J gene: TRBJ2-3; CDR3 DNA: TGTGCCAGCAGTTACGGGGGCCCAGATACGCAGTATTTT; CDR3 protein: CASSYGGPDTQYF
V gene: TRBV7-6; clone size: many; D gene: TRBD2; J gene: TRBJ2-3; CDR3 DNA: TGTGCCAGCTCGAGAGCGGGAGGGATCGGAGATACGCAGTATTTT; CDR3 protein: CASSRAGGIGDTQYF
V gene: TRBV18; clone size: many; D gene: TRBD1; J gene: TRBJ1-2; CDR3 DNA: TGTGCCAGCTCAACTACTGGACAGGCGAACTATGGCTACACCTTC; CDR3 protein: CASSTTGQANYGYTF
V gene: TRBV28; clone size: few; D gene: NA; J gene: TRBJ2-4; CDR3 DNA: TGTGCCAGCAGTTTGCCACTACTCAACATTCAGTACTTC; CDR3 protein: CASSLPLLNIQYF
V gene: TRBV19; clone size: few; D gene: TRBD1; J gene: TRBJ1-1; CDR3 DNA: TGTGCCAGTACGGGGACAGGGGGCACGAACACTGAAGCTTTCTTT; CDR3 protein: CASTGTGGTNTEAFF
V gene: TRBV12-3/TRBV12-4; clone size: many; D gene: NA; J gene: TRBJ1-1; CDR3 DNA: TGTGCCAGCAGTCTCGGGACGGTGCTTTGGGCTTTCTTT; CDR3 protein: CASSLGTVLWAFF
V gene: TRBV27; clone size: NA; D gene: NA; J gene: TRBJ1-1; CDR3 DNA: TGTGCCCGAGGGGGGCTTACTGAAGCTTTCTTT; CDR3 protein: CARGGLTEAFF
V gene: TRBV20-1; clone size: few; D gene: TRBD2; J gene: TRBJ2-1; CDR3 DNA: TGCAGTGCTTGGGCGGGGGGTAGGGGCAATGAGCAGTTCTTC; CDR3 protein: CSAWAGGRGNEQFF
V gene: TRBV6-2/TRBV6-3; clone size: NA; D gene: NA; J gene: TRBJ2-5; CDR3 DNA: TGTGCCAGCAGTTCCTTCACAGAGACCCAGTACTTC; CDR3 protein: CASSSFTETQYF
V gene: TRBV20-1; clone size: NA; D gene: NA; J gene: TRBJ2-5; CDR3 DNA: TGCAGTGCTGCGGACAAGCTTCCAGAGACCCAGTACTTC; CDR3 protein: CSAADKLPETQYF
V gene: TRBV7-2; clone size: many; D gene: NA; J gene: TRBJ2-3; CDR3 DNA: TGTGCCAGCCGCCTCGCCGGGGGTACCACAGATACGCAGTATTTT; CDR3 protein: CASRLAGGTTDTQYF
V gene: TRBV28; clone size: many; D gene: NA; J gene: TRBJ2-5; CDR3 DNA: TGTGCCAGCAACAACGTACTTGGGGGTAGGGAGACCCAGTACTTC; CDR3 protein: CASNNVLGGRETQYF